This TCR beta chain stems from a study of T cell repertoires in cytomegalovirus infection. General study points: Cumulated frequencies of public TCR beta families served to identify carriers of CMV plus the relevant HLA.

With respect to this clonotype: Its antigen is unknown.

From the reads, TCRdb called clonotypes with MiXCR, one entry per CDR3 protein. The sample holds 680,000 or so distinct CDR3 sequences, 30% to 35% seen once. This CDR3 contains 13 residues. Germline V CDR1 and CDR2: DFQATT, SNEGSKA (reference sequence). Trimming at V came to 4 bases and at J to 2 bases, leaving 4 bases not matched to a gene. The sample was cultured PBMCs, taken from culture after CMV antigen stimulation. The TCR comes from a human donor in good health (CMV status not recorded). Some clones in this sample may be carry-over from other donors' samples. The chain combines TRBV20-1 with TRBJ1-1; 7 bases are a match to TRBD1. The CDR3 DNA follows: TGCAGTGCTATCCAGGGGGATAACACTGAAGCTTTCTTT. It specifies CSAIQGDNTEAFF.